This TCR beta chain was documented in a study of post-analysis software for immune sequencing data. Turning to the study itself: In terms of disease course, relapsing-remitting, secondary progressive and progressive-relapsing multiple sclerosis were included. Broader study findings: TRBV5-6, TRBV5-1 and TRBV20-1 belonged to a set of five TRBV segments that were more frequent in patients than controls. There was significantly lower normalized Chao1 diversity in multiple sclerosis patients than in controls.

TCR beta libraries were prepared from cDNA with unique molecular identifiers. Yield was roughly 0.5 million cDNA molecules from around 1 to 9.1 million T cells. One entry per CDR3 protein, called by TCRdb with MiXCR from the PCR reads. This table has more than 500,000 distinct CDR3 sequences, around a third appearing once. V was shortened by 2 bases and J by 7 bases, with 14 bases between the two germline ends. Per germline, CDR1 MNHNS and CDR2 SASEGT. The CDR3 is 14 residues long. This clonotype was seen a handful of times. The antigen is not known. V is TRBV6-1 and J is TRBJ1-1, with D uncertain. The clonotype comes from a girl aged 2 to 17 with multiple sclerosis. The sample was blood. The CDR3 DNA sequence: TGTGCCAGCAGTGAATTAAGGAGTTTTGGTGAAGCTTTCTTT. As protein: CASSELRSFGEAFF.